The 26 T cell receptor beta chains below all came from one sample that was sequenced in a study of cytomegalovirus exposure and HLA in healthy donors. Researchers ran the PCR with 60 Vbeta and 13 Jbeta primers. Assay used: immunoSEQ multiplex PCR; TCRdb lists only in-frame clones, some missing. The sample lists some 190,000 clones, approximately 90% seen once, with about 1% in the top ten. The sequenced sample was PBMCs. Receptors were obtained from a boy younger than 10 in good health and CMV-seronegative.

The DNA of the CDR3 is TGTGCTAGTGGTTCGGCCCTGACTAGCGGGGGCCATAATGAGCAGTTCTTC. This translates into CASGSALTSGGHNEQFF. The V gene is TRBV12-5, the J gene TRBJ2-1, with 12 positions matching TRBD2. This CDR3 has 17 residues. The germline V gene has CDR1 LGHNT and CDR2 FRNRAP. Trimming removed 4 bases from V and 7 bases from J; junction bases left unmatched: 11.

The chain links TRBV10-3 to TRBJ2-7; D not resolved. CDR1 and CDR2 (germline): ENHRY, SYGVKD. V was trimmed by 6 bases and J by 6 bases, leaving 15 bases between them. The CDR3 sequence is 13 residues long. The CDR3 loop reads CAIRVDGTGEQYF. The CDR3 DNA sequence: TGTGCCATCAGGGTCGACGGAACGGGCGAGCAGTACTTC.

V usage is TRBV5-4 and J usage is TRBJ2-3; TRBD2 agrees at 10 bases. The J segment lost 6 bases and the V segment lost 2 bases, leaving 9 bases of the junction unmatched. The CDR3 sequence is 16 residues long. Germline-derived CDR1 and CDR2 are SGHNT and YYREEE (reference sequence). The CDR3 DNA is TGTGCCAGCAGCTTCTCAGGAAGCGGGAGGGCGGATACGCAGTATTTT. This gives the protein CASSFSGSGRADTQYF.

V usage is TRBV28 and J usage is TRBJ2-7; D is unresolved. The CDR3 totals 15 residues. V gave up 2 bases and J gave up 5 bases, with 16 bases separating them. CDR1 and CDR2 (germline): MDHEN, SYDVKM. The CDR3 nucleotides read TGTGCCAGCAGTTTAAGTTCCCTAGGCGCCAACGAGCAGTACTTC. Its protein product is CASSLSSLGANEQYF. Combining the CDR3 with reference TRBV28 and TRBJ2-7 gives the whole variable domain DVKVTQSSRYLVKRTGEKVFLECVQDMDHENMFWYRQDPGLGLRLIYFSYDVKMKEKGDIPEGYSVSREKKERFSLILESASTNQTSMYLCASSLSSLGANEQYFGPGTRLTVT.

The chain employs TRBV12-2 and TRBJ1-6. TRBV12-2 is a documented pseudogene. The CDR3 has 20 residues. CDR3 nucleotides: TGTGCAAGTCGAACTAAAAAGGGGACTTTGGCTATTTTATCCCATTCACCCCTCCACTTT. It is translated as CASRTKKGTLAILSHSPLHF.

CDR3: CASSLVHPNTEAFF. For the CDR3, the DNA is TGCGCCAGCAGCTTGGTACATCCGAACACTGAAGCTTTCTTT. The chain joins TRBV5-1 to TRBJ1-1, with D unclear. V dropped 0 bases and J dropped 1 base, with 7 bases sitting between them. The CDR3 has 14 amino acids. Germline V gene data show CDR1 as SGHRS and CDR2 as YFSETQ.

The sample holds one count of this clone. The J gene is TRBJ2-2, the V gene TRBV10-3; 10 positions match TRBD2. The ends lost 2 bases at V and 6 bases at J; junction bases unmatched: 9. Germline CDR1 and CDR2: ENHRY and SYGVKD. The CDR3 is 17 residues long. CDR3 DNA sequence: TGTGCCATCAGTGAGACTCTAGCGGGAGTATTTGCCGGGGAGCTGTTTTTT. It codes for CAISETLAGVFAGELFF.

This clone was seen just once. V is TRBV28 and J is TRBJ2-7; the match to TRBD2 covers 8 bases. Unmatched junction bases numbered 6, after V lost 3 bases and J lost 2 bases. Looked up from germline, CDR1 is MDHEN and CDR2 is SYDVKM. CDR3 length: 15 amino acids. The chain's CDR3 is CASSFPGGTPYEQYF. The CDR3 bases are TGTGCCAGCAGTTTCCCGGGAGGGACTCCCTACGAGCAGTACTTC.

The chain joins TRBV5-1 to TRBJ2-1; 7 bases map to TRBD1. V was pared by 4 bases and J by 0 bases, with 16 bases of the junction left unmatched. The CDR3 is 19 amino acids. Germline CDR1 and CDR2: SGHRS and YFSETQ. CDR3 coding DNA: TGCGCCAGCAGCCCAGGGGGTCACCTCGTCAAGTACTCCTACAATGAGCAGTTCTTC. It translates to CASSPGGHLVKYSYNEQFF.

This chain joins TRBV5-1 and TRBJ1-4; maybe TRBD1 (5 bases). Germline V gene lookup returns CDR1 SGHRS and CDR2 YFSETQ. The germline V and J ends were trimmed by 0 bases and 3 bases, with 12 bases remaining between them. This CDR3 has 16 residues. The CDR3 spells CASSLEVRAANEKLFF. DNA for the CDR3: TGCGCCAGCAGCTTGGAGGTCAGGGCGGCTAATGAAAAACTGTTTTTT.

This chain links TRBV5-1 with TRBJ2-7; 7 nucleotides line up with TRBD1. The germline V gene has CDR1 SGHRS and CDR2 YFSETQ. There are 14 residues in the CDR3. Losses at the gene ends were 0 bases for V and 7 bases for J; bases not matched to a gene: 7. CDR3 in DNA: TGCGCCAGCAGCTTGGACGGGACAGCGAGGGAGCAGTACTTC. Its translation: CASSLDGTAREQYF.

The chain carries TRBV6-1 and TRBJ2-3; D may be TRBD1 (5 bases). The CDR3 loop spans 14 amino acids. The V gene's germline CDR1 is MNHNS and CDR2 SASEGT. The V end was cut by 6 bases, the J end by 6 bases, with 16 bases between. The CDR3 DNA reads TGTGCCAGCAGATCCCGTTGGGGCTGGGATACGCAGTATTTT. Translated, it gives CASRSRWGWDTQYF.

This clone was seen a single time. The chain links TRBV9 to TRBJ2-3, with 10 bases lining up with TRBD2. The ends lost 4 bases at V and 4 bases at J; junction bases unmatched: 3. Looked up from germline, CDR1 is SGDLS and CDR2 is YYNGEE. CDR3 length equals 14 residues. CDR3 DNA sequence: TGTGCCAGCAGCCTAGCGGGAGTCGCAGATACGCAGTATTTT. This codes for CASSLAGVADTQYF.

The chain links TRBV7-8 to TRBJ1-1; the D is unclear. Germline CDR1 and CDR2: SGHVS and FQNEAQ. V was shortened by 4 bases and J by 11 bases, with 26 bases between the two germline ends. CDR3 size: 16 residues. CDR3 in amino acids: CASSSASFGVLIGAFF. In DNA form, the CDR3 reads TGTGCCAGCAGCTCCGCTTCTTTCGGGGTTCTGATCGGGGCTTTCTTT.

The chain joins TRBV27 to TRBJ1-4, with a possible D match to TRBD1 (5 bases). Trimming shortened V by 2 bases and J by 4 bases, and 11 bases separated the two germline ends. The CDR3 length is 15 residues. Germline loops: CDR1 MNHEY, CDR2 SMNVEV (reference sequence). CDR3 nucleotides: TGTGCCAGCAGTTTAGGGCCAGGGTTTAATGAAAAACTGTTTTTT. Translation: CASSLGPGFNEKLFF.

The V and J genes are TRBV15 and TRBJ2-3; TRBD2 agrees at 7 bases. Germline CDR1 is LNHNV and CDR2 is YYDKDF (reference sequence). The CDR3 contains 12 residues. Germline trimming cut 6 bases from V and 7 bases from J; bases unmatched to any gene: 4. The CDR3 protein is CATRGGTYTQYF. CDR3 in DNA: TGTGCCACCAGGGGGGGGACCTATACGCAGTATTTT. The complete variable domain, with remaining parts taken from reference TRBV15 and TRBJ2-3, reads DAMVIQNPRYQVTQFGKPVTLSCSQTLNHNVMYWYQQKSSQAPKLLFHYYDKDFNNEADTPDNFQSRRPNTSFCFLDIRSPGLGDTAMYLCATRGGTYTQYFGPGTRLTVL.

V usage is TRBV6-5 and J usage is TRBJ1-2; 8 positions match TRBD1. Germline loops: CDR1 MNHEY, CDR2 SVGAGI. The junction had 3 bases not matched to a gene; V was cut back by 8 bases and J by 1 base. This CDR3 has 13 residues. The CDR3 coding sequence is TGTGCCAGCGGACAGGGTAATAACTATGGCTACACCTTC. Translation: CASGQGNNYGYTF.

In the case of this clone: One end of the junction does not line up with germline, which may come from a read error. CDR3 nucleotides: TGTGCCAGCACCCAAGGCGGGGAAGTTCGCTTT. Translation: CASTQGGEVRF. The chain recombines TRBV6-5 with TRBJ2-3; perhaps TRBD2 as D (6 bases). The CDR3 loop spans 11 amino acids. Per the germline V gene, CDR1 is MNHEY and CDR2 is SVGAGI.

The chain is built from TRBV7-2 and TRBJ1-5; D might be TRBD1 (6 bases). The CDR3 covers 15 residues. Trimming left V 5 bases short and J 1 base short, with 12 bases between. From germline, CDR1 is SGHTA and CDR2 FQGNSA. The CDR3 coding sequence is TGTGCCAGCAGCAGGGGGGGACAAAGCAATCAGCCCCAGCATTTT. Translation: CASSRGGQSNQPQHF.

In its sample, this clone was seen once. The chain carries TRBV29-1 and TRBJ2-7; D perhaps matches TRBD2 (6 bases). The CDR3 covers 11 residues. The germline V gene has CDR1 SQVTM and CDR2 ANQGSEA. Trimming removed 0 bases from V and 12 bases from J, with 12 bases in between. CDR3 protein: CSVEDRQGGYF. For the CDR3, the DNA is TGCAGCGTTGAAGATCGGCAGGGAGGGTACTTC.

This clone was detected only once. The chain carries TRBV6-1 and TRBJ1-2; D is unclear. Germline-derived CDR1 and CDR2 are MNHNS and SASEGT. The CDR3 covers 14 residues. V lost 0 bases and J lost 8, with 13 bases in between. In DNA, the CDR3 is TGTGCCAGCAGTGAAGCATGGAGGGTATCGGGCTACACCTTC. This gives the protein CASSEAWRVSGYTF.

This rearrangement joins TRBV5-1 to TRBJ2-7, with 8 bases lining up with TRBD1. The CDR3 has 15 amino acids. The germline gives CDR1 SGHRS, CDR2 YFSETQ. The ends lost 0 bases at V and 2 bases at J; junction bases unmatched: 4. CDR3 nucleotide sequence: TGCGCCAGCAGCTTGGGAGGGACAGGAGCCTACGAGCAGTACTTC. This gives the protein CASSLGGTGAYEQYF.

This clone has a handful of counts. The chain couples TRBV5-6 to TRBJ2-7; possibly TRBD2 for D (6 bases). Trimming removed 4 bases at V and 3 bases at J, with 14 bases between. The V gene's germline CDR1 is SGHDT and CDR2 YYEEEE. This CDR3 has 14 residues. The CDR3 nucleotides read TGTGCCAGCAGCCGGGCGGGACCGGACTACGAGCAGTACTTC. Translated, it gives CASSRAGPDYEQYF. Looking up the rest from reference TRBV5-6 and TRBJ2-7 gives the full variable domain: DAGVTQSPTHLIKTRGQQVTLRCSPKSGHDTVSWYQQALGQGPQFIFQYYEEEERQRGNFPDRFSGHQFPNYSSELNVNALLLGDSALYLCASSRAGPDYEQYFGPGTRLTVT.

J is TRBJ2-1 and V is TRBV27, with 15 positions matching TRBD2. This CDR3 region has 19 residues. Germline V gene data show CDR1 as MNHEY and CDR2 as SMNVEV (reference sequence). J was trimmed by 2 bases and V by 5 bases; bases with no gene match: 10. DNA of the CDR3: TGTGCCAGCAGTCCTAGCCGGACTAGCGGGAGGGTGGCCTACAATGAGCAGTTCTTC. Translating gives CASSPSRTSGRVAYNEQFF.

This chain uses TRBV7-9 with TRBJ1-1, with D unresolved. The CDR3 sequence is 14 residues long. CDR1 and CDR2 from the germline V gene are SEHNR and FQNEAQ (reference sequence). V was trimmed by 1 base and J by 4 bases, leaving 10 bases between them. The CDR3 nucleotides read TGTGCCAGCAGCTTAGTCGGGTCGAGCACTGAAGCTTTCTTT. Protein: CASSLVGSSTEAFF.

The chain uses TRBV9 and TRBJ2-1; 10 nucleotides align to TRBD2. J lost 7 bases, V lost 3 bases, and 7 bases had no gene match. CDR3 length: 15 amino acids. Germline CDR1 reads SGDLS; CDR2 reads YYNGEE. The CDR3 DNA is TGTGCCAGCAGCGAGGCTCCTAGCGGGAGTAATGAGCAGTTCTTC. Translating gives CASSEAPSGSNEQFF. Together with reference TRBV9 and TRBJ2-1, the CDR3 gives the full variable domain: DSGVTQTPKHLITATGQRVTLRCSPRSGDLSVYWYQQSLDQGLQFLIQYYNGEERAKGNILERFSAQQFPDLHSELNLSSLELGDSALYFCASSEAPSGSNEQFFGPGTRLTVL.